These 15 T cell receptor beta chains share one sample of origin, sequenced in a study of cytotoxic CD8 clonotypes in ibrutinib-treated CLL. The protocol was immunoSEQ multiplex PCR, while the TCRdb copy is restricted to in-frame clones and leaves out a portion. The sample contains hundreds of thousands of clones, 70% of which appear only once. The source was PBMCs, collected after 24 months of ibrutinib treatment. The source of these receptors is a human donor with chronic lymphocytic leukemia.

This clone was recorded many times. The chain is built from TRBV4-1 and TRBJ2-7; TRBD2 aligns across 9 bases. Germline V gene sequence: CDR1 MGHRA, CDR2 YSYEKL. V was pared by 3 bases and J by 7 bases, with 16 bases of the junction left unmatched. CDR3 length: 17 amino acids. In DNA form, the CDR3 reads TGCGCCAGCAGCCAGGTGGACTGGGCGGGAGGGATTTGGGAGCAGTACTTC. Its protein product is CASSQVDWAGGIWEQYF.

The CDR3 region has the DNA TGTGCCAGTAGATTGGCAGCTACCCAAGAGACCCAGTACTTC. It translates to CASRLAATQETQYF. This chain links TRBV19 with TRBJ2-5; D uncertain. CDR3 length equals 14 residues. V lost 6 bases and J lost 1, with 12 bases in between. CDR1 is LNHDA and CDR2 is SQIVND in the germline V gene (reference sequence).

The gene calls are TRBV29-1 and TRBJ2-1, with TRBD2 matching over 9 bases. From germline, CDR1 is SQVTM and CDR2 ANQGSEA. The CDR3 covers 15 residues. The junction had 10 bases not matched to a gene; V was cut back by 4 bases and J by 6 bases. The CDR3 DNA follows: TGCAGCGTTGCCTCGGAGGCGGGAGGGGTCAATGAGCAGTTCTTC. This translates into CSVASEAGGVNEQFF.

The chain couples TRBV5-3 to TRBJ2-3; 9 nucleotides match TRBD1. TRBV5-3 is noted as an ORF with a role that remains uncertain. The CDR3 loop spans 16 amino acids. Trimming cost V 3 bases and J 4 bases; bases outside gene matches: 9. The DNA of the CDR3 is TGTGCCAGAAGCTCCTTAGAACAGGGGGCCGCAGATACGCAGTATTTT. Its translation is CARSSLEQGAADTQYF.

A few counts support this clone. V gene TRBV6-6 combines with J gene TRBJ2-7, with TRBD2 matching over 7 bases. CDR3 size: 14 residues. Germline CDR1 MNHNY, CDR2 SVGAGI (reference sequence). The V and J ends lost 2 bases and 2 bases, in that order; junction bases with no gene match: 3. CDR3 residues: CASSYERGAYEQYF. CDR3 nucleotides: TGTGCCAGCAGTTACGAGCGGGGAGCCTACGAGCAGTACTTC.

The chain links TRBV6-6 to TRBJ2-7; perhaps TRBD1 as D (5 bases). This CDR3 is 14 amino acids long. CDR1 is MNHNY and CDR2 is SVGAGI in the germline V gene (reference sequence). With 4 bases removed from V and 4 bases from J, the gap between germline ends came to 14 bases. CDR3 nucleotides: TGTGCCAGCAGTTCTACCAGGGTTTGGTACGAGCAGTACTTC. Protein sequence: CASSSTRVWYEQYF.

This chain connects TRBV28 to TRBJ1-2; D uncertain. CDR3 size: 13 residues. The V end lost 3 bases, the J end lost 8 bases, and 13 bases lay between the germline ends. Germline V CDR1 and CDR2: MDHEN, SYDVKM. The CDR3 nucleotides are TGTGCCAGCAGTTTCCGAGGGAACATAGGCTACACCTTC. It yields the protein CASSFRGNIGYTF.

The V call is TRBV14, the J call TRBJ2-7; D may be TRBD1 or TRBD2 (5 bases each). This CDR3 region has 18 residues. Trimming removed 0 bases from V and 1 base from J, with 19 bases in between. The germline V gene has CDR1 SGHDN and CDR2 FVKESK. The CDR3 reads CASSQDTVGTPLSYEQYF. Here the CDR3 DNA reads TGTGCCAGCAGCCAAGATACGGTCGGGACCCCACTATCCTACGAGCAGTACTTC. The full variable domain, completed using reference TRBV14 and TRBJ2-7, is EAGVTQFPSHSVIEKGQTVTLRCDPISGHDNLYWYRRVMGKEIKFLLHFVKESKQDESGMPNNRFLAERTGGTYSTLKVQPAELEDSGVYFCASSQDTVGTPLSYEQYFGPGTRLTVT.

This clone has only a few counts. The rearrangement links TRBV25-1 to TRBJ2-1; D unclear. CDR3 length equals 13 residues. The ends were cut back, 4 bases at V and 3 bases at J, with 7 bases in the middle. CDR1 MGHDK and CDR2 SYGVNS come from the germline V gene. DNA for the CDR3: TGTGCCAGCAGTGGGGCAGACTACAATGAGCAGTTCTTC. It specifies CASSGADYNEQFF.

J is TRBJ2-3 and V is TRBV7-2; 8 nucleotides agree with TRBD1. The germline V gene has CDR1 SGHTA and CDR2 FQGNSA. J gave up 4 bases and V 3 bases, and 3 bases lay outside the gene matches. CDR3 length: 14 residues. The CDR3 here is CASSLDRAADTQYF. The CDR3 region has the DNA TGTGCCAGCAGCTTGGACAGGGCAGCAGATACGCAGTATTTT.

This chain uses TRBV4-1 with TRBJ2-4; the D gene is possibly TRBD1 (6 bases). CDR1 and CDR2 (germline): MGHRA, YSYEKL. The CDR3 has 17 residues. V lost 3 bases and J lost 0, with 15 bases in between. Here the CDR3 reads CASSHKVRGQAKNIQYF. In nucleotides, the CDR3 is TGCGCCAGCAGCCATAAGGTCAGGGGACAAGCCAAAAACATTCAGTACTTC.

The chain joins TRBV6-5 to TRBJ2-1; D perhaps matches TRBD2 (6 bases). Germline CDR1 is MNHEY and CDR2 is SVGAGI. This CDR3 is 15 amino acids long. Trimming removed 0 bases from V and 13 bases from J, with 19 bases in between. This CDR3 reads CASSYSIPGTVSQFF. Here the CDR3 DNA reads TGTGCCAGCAGTTACTCGATTCCCGGGACTGTCAGTCAGTTCTTC.

J is TRBJ1-1 and V is TRBV19; a weak D match, TRBD1 (6 bases). Germline assignment: CDR1 LNHDA and CDR2 SQIVND (reference sequence). Trimming left V 3 bases short and J 6 bases short, with 11 bases between. The CDR3 runs 13 residues. CDR3: CASSMWAGAEAFF. For the CDR3, the DNA is TGTGCCAGTAGTATGTGGGCAGGGGCTGAAGCTTTCTTT.

The rearrangement uses TRBV19 and TRBJ2-7; TRBD2 agrees at 7 bases. The CDR3 runs 15 residues. After removal of 3 bases from V and 3 bases from J, the junction contained 8 bases not matched to a gene. Germline-derived CDR1 and CDR2 are LNHDA and SQIVND (reference sequence). CDR3 nucleotide sequence: TGTGCCAGTAGTATTCTGGGGGGGTCTTTCTACGAGCAGTACTTC. Its translation is CASSILGGSFYEQYF.

The V gene is TRBV30, the J gene TRBJ1-5; 7 bases map to TRBD1. CDR1 is GTSNPN, CDR2 SVGIG, per germline (reference sequence). This CDR3 is built from 18 residues. The V and J ends lost 3 bases and 3 bases, in that order; junction bases with no gene match: 17. The CDR3 spells CAWRPPLDRLTPNQPQHF. As DNA, the CDR3 is TGTGCCTGGAGGCCTCCCCTGGACAGGCTGACCCCCAATCAGCCCCAGCATTTT.